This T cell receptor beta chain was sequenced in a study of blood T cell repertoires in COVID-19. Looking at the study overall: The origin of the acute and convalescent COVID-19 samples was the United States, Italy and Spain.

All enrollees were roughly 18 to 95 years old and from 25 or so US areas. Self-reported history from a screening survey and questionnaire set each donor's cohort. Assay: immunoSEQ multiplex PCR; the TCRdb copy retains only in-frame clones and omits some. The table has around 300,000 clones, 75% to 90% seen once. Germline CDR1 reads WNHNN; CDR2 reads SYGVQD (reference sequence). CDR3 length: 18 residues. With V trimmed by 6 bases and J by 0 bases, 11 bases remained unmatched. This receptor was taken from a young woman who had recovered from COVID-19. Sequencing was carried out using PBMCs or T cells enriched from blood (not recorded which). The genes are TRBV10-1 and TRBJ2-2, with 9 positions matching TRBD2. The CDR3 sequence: CASSDRLAGGPNTGELFF. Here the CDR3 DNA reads TGCGCCAGCAGCGACCGACTTGCGGGGGGGCCGAACACCGGGGAGCTGTTTTTT.